The rows below give T cell receptor beta chains drawn from one sample of a study of blood T cell repertoires in COVID-19. Profiled with immunoSEQ multiplex PCR; TCRdb holds only in-frame clones, not every one. The sample has a few hundred thousand clones, approximately 89% seen once. Sequencing was carried out using PBMCs or T cells enriched from blood (not recorded which). The receptors here all came from a man aged 35 to 55 in a cohort exposed to, infected with or recovered from COVID-19 (not recorded which). CDR3s include the opening cysteine and the closing phenylalanine or tryptophan. Fields, in order: D gene, CDR3 length, V gene, clone size, J gene, CDR3 DNA, CDR3 protein. A D gene is named only where the DNA matches it firmly. The size entry is marked missing in some rows and otherwise reads once, few, many or a size class.

d_gene: -; len: 10; v_gene: TRBV20-1; abundance: -; j_gene: TRBJ1-2; CDR3nt: TGCAGTGCTTGGACAGTCCGCTACACCTTC; CDR3aa: CSAWTVRYTF
d_gene: TRBD1; len: 15; v_gene: TRBV6-1; abundance: -; j_gene: TRBJ1-5; CDR3nt: TGTGCCAGCAGTGATCGGACAGGGTTTATTCAGCCCCAGCATTTT; CDR3aa: CASSDRTGFIQPQHF
d_gene: -; len: 17; v_gene: TRBV18; abundance: -; j_gene: TRBJ1-2; CDR3nt: TGTGCCAGCTCACCACCTAACTTACAGGGAGAGGGCTATGGCTACACCTTC; CDR3aa: CASSPPNLQGEGYGYTF
d_gene: TRBD1; len: 14; v_gene: TRBV9; abundance: -; j_gene: TRBJ1-4; CDR3nt: TGTGCCAGCAGCTCGGGACAGGCTAATGAAAAACTGTTTTTT; CDR3aa: CASSSGQANEKLFF
d_gene: TRBD1; len: 17; v_gene: TRBV19; abundance: -; j_gene: TRBJ1-1; CDR3nt: TGTGCCAGTAGCCTTCCGCGGACAGGGCATCTGAACACTGAAGCTTTCTTT; CDR3aa: CASSLPRTGHLNTEAFF
d_gene: -; len: 13; v_gene: TRBV6-4; abundance: -; j_gene: TRBJ2-5; CDR3nt: TGTGCCAGCAGCCAGACCTTCGGGGAGACCCAGTACTTC; CDR3aa: CASSQTFGETQYF
d_gene: -; len: 15; v_gene: TRBV5-1; abundance: -; j_gene: TRBJ2-1; CDR3nt: TGCGCCAGCAGCTTCGCGGGTTCCCGTGTGTATGAGCAGTTCTTC; CDR3aa: CASSFAGSRVYEQFF
d_gene: TRBD1; len: 17; v_gene: TRBV12-5; abundance: -; j_gene: TRBJ2-6; CDR3nt: TGTGCTAGTGGTTTGGTACAGGGGGCGCATGGGGCCAACGTCCTGACTTTC; CDR3aa: CASGLVQGAHGANVLTF
d_gene: -; len: 15; v_gene: TRBV5-8; abundance: -; j_gene: TRBJ2-2; CDR3nt: TGTGCCAGCAGCTTCCGACAACTGAACACCGGGGAGCTGTTTTTT; CDR3aa: CASSFRQLNTGELFF
d_gene: TRBD1; len: 16; v_gene: TRBV9; abundance: few; j_gene: TRBJ1-6; CDR3nt: TGTGCCAGCAGCGGCGGACAGGTCCCCTATAATTCACCCCTCCACTTT; CDR3aa: CASSGGQVPYNSPLHF
d_gene: TRBD1; len: 14; v_gene: TRBV28; abundance: -; j_gene: TRBJ1-1; CDR3nt: TGTGCCAGCAGCTCACAGGGGGCGCGCACTGAAGCTTTCTTT; CDR3aa: CASSSQGARTEAFF
d_gene: TRBD1; len: 13; v_gene: TRBV2; abundance: -; j_gene: TRBJ1-1; CDR3nt: TGTGCCAGCAGGGACAGGGGGAACACTGAAGCTTTCTTT; CDR3aa: CASRDRGNTEAFF
d_gene: -; len: 15; v_gene: TRBV19; abundance: -; j_gene: TRBJ1-1; CDR3nt: TGTGCCAGCCGCAGGGCGGCAACCTCGAACACTGAAGCTTTCTTT; CDR3aa: CASRRAATSNTEAFF
d_gene: -; len: 14; v_gene: TRBV5-1; abundance: -; j_gene: TRBJ1-5; CDR3nt: TGCGCCAGCAGCTTGGAGGGGAAGAATCAGCCCCAGCATTTT; CDR3aa: CASSLEGKNQPQHF
d_gene: -; len: 13; v_gene: TRBV6-1; abundance: -; j_gene: TRBJ1-6; CDR3nt: TGTGCCAGCAGTGAAGGAAAACAGCTATCCCTCCACTTT; CDR3aa: CASSEGKQLSLHF
d_gene: TRBD1; len: 15; v_gene: TRBV6-5; abundance: -; j_gene: TRBJ1-6; CDR3nt: TGTGCCAGCAGCCGCCCCGACAGGGTACATTCACCCCTCCACTTT; CDR3aa: CASSRPDRVHSPLHF
d_gene: -; len: 15; v_gene: TRBV24-1; abundance: -; j_gene: TRBJ2-1; CDR3nt: TGTGCCACCAGATACCGGGACTCCCCTAATTATGAGCAGTTCTTC; CDR3aa: CATRYRDSPNYEQFF
d_gene: -; len: 14; v_gene: TRBV27; abundance: -; j_gene: TRBJ2-1; CDR3nt: TGTGCCAGCAGTTTCCTAGGTACCTACAATGAGCAGTTCTTC; CDR3aa: CASSFLGTYNEQFF
d_gene: -; len: 15; v_gene: TRBV7-2; abundance: once; j_gene: TRBJ1-5; CDR3nt: TGTGCCAGCAGCTCGGGGGGGTCTAGCAATCAGCCCCAGCATTTT; CDR3aa: CASSSGGSSNQPQHF
d_gene: -; len: 13; v_gene: TRBV27; abundance: -; j_gene: TRBJ2-7; CDR3nt: TGTGCCAGCGCCCCGGGTAGTAAGTACGAGCAGTACTTC; CDR3aa: CASAPGSKYEQYF
d_gene: TRBD1; len: 15; v_gene: TRBV3-1/TRBV3-2; abundance: -; j_gene: TRBJ2-1; CDR3nt: TGTGCCAGCAGCTTTTCCGGGACAGGGAAGAATGAGCAGTTCTTC; CDR3aa: CASSFSGTGKNEQFF
d_gene: -; len: 12; v_gene: TRBV29-1; abundance: -; j_gene: TRBJ1-1; CDR3nt: TGCAGCGTAAGGGACACGAACACTGAAGCTTTCTTT; CDR3aa: CSVRDTNTEAFF
d_gene: -; len: 15; v_gene: TRBV6-5; abundance: once; j_gene: TRBJ1-6; CDR3nt: TGTGCCAGCAGTTACTCGATGGGGAGCAATTCACCCCTCCACTTT; CDR3aa: CASSYSMGSNSPLHF
d_gene: -; len: 15; v_gene: TRBV7-2; abundance: -; j_gene: TRBJ1-3; CDR3nt: TGTGCCAGCAGCTCAAGCAGGGGCTTTGGAAACACCATATATTTT; CDR3aa: CASSSSRGFGNTIYF
d_gene: -; len: 15; v_gene: TRBV9; abundance: -; j_gene: TRBJ1-4; CDR3nt: TGTGCCAGCAGCGTAGTGGGGGGACCTAATGAAAAACTGTTTTTT; CDR3aa: CASSVVGGPNEKLFF
d_gene: -; len: 14; v_gene: TRBV4-2; abundance: -; j_gene: TRBJ1-1; CDR3nt: TGTGCCAGCAGCCAATCGAACAGGAACACTGAAGCTTTCTTT; CDR3aa: CASSQSNRNTEAFF
d_gene: TRBD1; len: 15; v_gene: TRBV5-6; abundance: -; j_gene: TRBJ2-5; CDR3nt: TGTGCCAGCAGCTGGGGAGGACAGGGACAAGAGACCCAGTACTTC; CDR3aa: CASSWGGQGQETQYF
d_gene: TRBD1; len: 12; v_gene: TRBV25-1; abundance: once; j_gene: TRBJ1-2; CDR3nt: TGTGCCAGCAGCACAGGGGGAGATGGCTACACCTTC; CDR3aa: CASSTGGDGYTF
d_gene: -; len: 12; v_gene: TRBV27; abundance: -; j_gene: TRBJ2-7; CDR3nt: TGTGCCAGCATGGGCAGTGCCGCGGAGCAGTACTTC; CDR3aa: CASMGSAAEQYF
d_gene: -; len: 13; v_gene: TRBV5-6; abundance: -; j_gene: TRBJ1-2; CDR3nt: TGTGCCAGCAGCTTGGTAAGCGCTTATGGCTACACCTTC; CDR3aa: CASSLVSAYGYTF
d_gene: -; len: 16; v_gene: TRBV9; abundance: -; j_gene: TRBJ2-1; CDR3nt: TGTGCCAGCAGCGTAGATGTCCGAGACTCCTACAATGAGCAGTTCTTC; CDR3aa: CASSVDVRDSYNEQFF
d_gene: TRBD1; len: 15; v_gene: TRBV28; abundance: -; j_gene: TRBJ1-4; CDR3nt: TGTGCCAGCAGTCAGGCTCAGGGGGCTAATGAAAAACTGTTTTTT; CDR3aa: CASSQAQGANEKLFF
d_gene: -; len: 13; v_gene: TRBV25-1; abundance: -; j_gene: TRBJ2-6; CDR3nt: TGTGCCAGCAGGGAGGCCGGGGCCAACGTCCTGACTTTC; CDR3aa: CASREAGANVLTF
d_gene: TRBD2; len: 15; v_gene: TRBV29-1; abundance: -; j_gene: TRBJ2-1; CDR3nt: TGCAGCGTTTCCCGCTCTAGCGGGAGTTACAATGAGCAGTTCTTC; CDR3aa: CSVSRSSGSYNEQFF
d_gene: -; len: 14; v_gene: TRBV4-1; abundance: -; j_gene: TRBJ1-1; CDR3nt: TGCGCCAGCAGCCAAGTATCAGGCCTCCGGAAAGCTTTCTTT; CDR3aa: CASSQVSGLRKAFF
d_gene: TRBD2; len: 15; v_gene: TRBV5-1; abundance: -; j_gene: TRBJ2-1; CDR3nt: TGCGCCAGCAGCAGAGGACTAGAAGGGTACAATGAGCAGTTCTTC; CDR3aa: CASSRGLEGYNEQFF
d_gene: -; len: 14; v_gene: TRBV24-1; abundance: -; j_gene: TRBJ2-2; CDR3nt: TGTGCCACCAGCCAGGGGAGAAACACCGGGGAGCTGTTTTTT; CDR3aa: CATSQGRNTGELFF
d_gene: -; len: 13; v_gene: TRBV19; abundance: -; j_gene: TRBJ1-1; CDR3nt: TGTGCCAGTAGTAACACAGGGCCCTTTGAAGCTTTCTTT; CDR3aa: CASSNTGPFEAFF
d_gene: -; len: 14; v_gene: TRBV28; abundance: -; j_gene: TRBJ1-1; CDR3nt: TGTGCCAGCAGTCCGTACGGGGGTGGGACTGAAGCTTTCTTT; CDR3aa: CASSPYGGGTEAFF
d_gene: TRBD1; len: 14; v_gene: TRBV3-1/TRBV3-2; abundance: -; j_gene: TRBJ2-5; CDR3nt: TGTGCCAGCAGCCAAGGGACAGGCCAAGAGACCCAGTACTTC; CDR3aa: CASSQGTGQETQYF
d_gene: -; len: 13; v_gene: TRBV2; abundance: few; j_gene: TRBJ2-2; CDR3nt: TGTGCCAGCAGTGACGAGGTCACCGGGGAGCTGTTTTTT; CDR3aa: CASSDEVTGELFF
d_gene: TRBD2; len: 13; v_gene: TRBV30; abundance: -; j_gene: TRBJ2-7; CDR3nt: TGTGCCTGGTGGGCGGGAGGGCCGGACGAGCAGTACTTC; CDR3aa: CAWWAGGPDEQYF
d_gene: TRBD1; len: 14; v_gene: TRBV3-1/TRBV3-2; abundance: -; j_gene: TRBJ2-3; CDR3nt: TGTGCCAGCAGCCCCGTGGACAGGACAGATACGCAGTATTTT; CDR3aa: CASSPVDRTDTQYF
d_gene: TRBD1; len: 13; v_gene: TRBV6-5; abundance: -; j_gene: TRBJ1-5; CDR3nt: TGTGCCAGCAGTTACGACAGGGGCCAGCCCCAGCATTTT; CDR3aa: CASSYDRGQPQHF
d_gene: -; len: 17; v_gene: TRBV4-2; abundance: -; j_gene: TRBJ1-3; CDR3nt: TGTGCCAGCAGCCAAGAAGCAGTTGGGACTAGGGGAAACACCATATATTTT; CDR3aa: CASSQEAVGTRGNTIYF
d_gene: -; len: 13; v_gene: TRBV25-1; abundance: -; j_gene: TRBJ1-1; CDR3nt: TGTGCCAGCACGAAACAGGGCAACACTGAAGCTTTCTTT; CDR3aa: CASTKQGNTEAFF
d_gene: -; len: 13; v_gene: TRBV21-1; abundance: few; j_gene: TRBJ2-1; CDR3nt: TGTGCCAGCAGCAAAGCGGTGTGGAGGGGACAGTTCTTC; CDR3aa: CASSKAVWRGQFF
d_gene: TRBD2; len: 15; v_gene: TRBV10-3; abundance: -; j_gene: TRBJ2-1; CDR3nt: TGTGCCATCAGTTTAAATAGCGGGAGAAAGGGTGAGCAGTTCTTC; CDR3aa: CAISLNSGRKGEQFF
d_gene: -; len: 13; v_gene: TRBV19; abundance: -; j_gene: TRBJ1-5; CDR3nt: TGTGCCAGTAGCCCCGGACACCTTCAGCCCCAGCATTTT; CDR3aa: CASSPGHLQPQHF
d_gene: TRBD1; len: 17; v_gene: TRBV7-2; abundance: -; j_gene: TRBJ2-3; CDR3nt: TGTGCCAGCAGTCACTTCCGGGACAGGGGGTTTTCAGATACGCAGTATTTT; CDR3aa: CASSHFRDRGFSDTQYF
d_gene: TRBD1; len: 15; v_gene: TRBV7-9; abundance: -; j_gene: TRBJ2-1; CDR3nt: TGTGCCGGTAAAACAGGGGGCGGCTCCTACAATGAGCAGTTCTTC; CDR3aa: CAGKTGGGSYNEQFF
d_gene: -; len: 15; v_gene: TRBV6-5; abundance: -; j_gene: TRBJ1-1; CDR3nt: TGTGCCAGCAGAGATTTAATCTTTAGTGAATCTGAAGCTTTCTTT; CDR3aa: CASRDLIFSESEAFF
d_gene: -; len: 18; v_gene: TRBV27; abundance: few; j_gene: TRBJ2-6; CDR3nt: TGTGCCAGCAGTCCGGAAATAGAACAGGGCTCTGGGGCCAACGTCCTGACTTTC; CDR3aa: CASSPEIEQGSGANVLTF
d_gene: TRBD1; len: 14; v_gene: TRBV28; abundance: -; j_gene: TRBJ1-2; CDR3nt: TGTGCCAGCACCAAACAGGGGTTTAACTATGGCTACACCTTC; CDR3aa: CASTKQGFNYGYTF
d_gene: TRBD1; len: 15; v_gene: TRBV5-8; abundance: -; j_gene: TRBJ1-1; CDR3nt: TGTGCCAGCAGCGGGGGACAGGGCGGGTTCCCTGAAGCTTTCTTT; CDR3aa: CASSGGQGGFPEAFF
d_gene: TRBD2; len: 17; v_gene: TRBV24-1; abundance: -; j_gene: TRBJ2-3; CDR3nt: TGTGCCACCAGTGACCCCTACGGGAGCGGGAGGACAGATACGCAGTATTTT; CDR3aa: CATSDPYGSGRTDTQYF
d_gene: -; len: 17; v_gene: TRBV21-1; abundance: -; j_gene: TRBJ1-5; CDR3nt: TGTGCCAGCAGCAAATTAACGTTGACAGACAGGGCACAGCCCCAGCATTTT; CDR3aa: CASSKLTLTDRAQPQHF
d_gene: TRBD1; len: 18; v_gene: TRBV28; abundance: once; j_gene: TRBJ2-7; CDR3nt: TGTGCCAGCAGTCCTATATCCCAACGGGACAGTCTCAACTACGAGCAGTACTTC; CDR3aa: CASSPISQRDSLNYEQYF
d_gene: -; len: 13; v_gene: TRBV27; abundance: -; j_gene: TRBJ2-5; CDR3nt: TGTGCCAGCAGTTTAACATACCAAGAGACCCAGTACTTC; CDR3aa: CASSLTYQETQYF